Given below is one T cell receptor (beta chain) in context. This record comes from a study of blood T cell repertoires in COVID-19. The CDR3 runs 14 residues. With 1 base removed from V and 3 bases from J, the gap between germline ends came to 10 bases. Germline CDR1 SGHVS, CDR2 FQNEAQ. Data came from immunoSEQ multiplex PCR; TCRdb stores just in-frame clones and leaves some out. Found here are approximately 70,000 clones, about nine tenths of them singletons; the top ten hold roughly 2.5%. The sample consisted of peripheral blood. The chain links TRBV7-8 to TRBJ2-7, with D possibly TRBD2 on 5 matching bases. This TCR was sampled from a human donor in a cohort sampled during active COVID-19. The CDR3 coding sequence is TGTGCCAGCAGCTTAGACGGAGGAGGCTACGAGCAGTACTTC. Translation: CASSLDGGGYEQYF.